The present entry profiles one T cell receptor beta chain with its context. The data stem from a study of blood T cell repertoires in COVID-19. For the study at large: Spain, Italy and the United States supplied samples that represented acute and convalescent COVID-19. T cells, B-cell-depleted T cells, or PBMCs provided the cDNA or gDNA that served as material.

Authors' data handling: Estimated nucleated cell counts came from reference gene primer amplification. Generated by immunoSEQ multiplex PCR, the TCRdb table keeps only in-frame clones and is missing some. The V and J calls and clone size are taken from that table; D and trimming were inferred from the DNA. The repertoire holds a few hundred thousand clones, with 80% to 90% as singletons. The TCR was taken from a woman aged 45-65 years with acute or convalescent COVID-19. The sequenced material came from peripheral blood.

This CDR3 reads CAWRRDQETQYF. DNA for the CDR3: TGTGCCTGGAGGCGGGACCAAGAGACCCAGTACTTC. This sequence joins TRBV30 and TRBJ2-5; TRBD2 might be the D (5 bases). CDR3 size: 12 residues. V lost 3 bases, J lost 0 bases, and 5 bases lay in between. Germline V gene sequence: CDR1 GTSNPN, CDR2 SVGIG (reference sequence).